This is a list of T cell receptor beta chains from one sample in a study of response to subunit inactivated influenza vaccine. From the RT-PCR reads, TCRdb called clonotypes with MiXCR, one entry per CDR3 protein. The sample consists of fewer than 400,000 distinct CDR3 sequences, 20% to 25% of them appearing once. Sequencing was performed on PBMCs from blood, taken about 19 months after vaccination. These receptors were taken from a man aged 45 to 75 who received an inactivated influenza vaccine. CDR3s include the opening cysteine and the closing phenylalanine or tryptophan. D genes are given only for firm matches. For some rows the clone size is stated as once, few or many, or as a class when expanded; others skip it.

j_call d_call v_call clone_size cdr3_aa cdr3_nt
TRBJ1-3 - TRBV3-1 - CASSPRGGGNTIYF TGTGCCAGCAGCCCCCGGGGCGGTGGAAACACCATATATTTT
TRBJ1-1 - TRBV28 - CASTRIRAEAFF TGTGCCAGCACCCGTATAAGGGCTGAAGCTTTCTTT
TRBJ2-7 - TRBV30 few CAWDPTGSTYEQYF TGTGCCTGGGACCCTACAGGGTCTACCTACGAGCAGTACTTC
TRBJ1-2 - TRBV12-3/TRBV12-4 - CASIGGGRTTDFGYTF TGTGCCAGCATAGGGGGAGGGCGGACCACCGACTTCGGCTACACCTTC
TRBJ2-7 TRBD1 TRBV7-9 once CASSLVGTGENYEQYF TGTGCCAGCAGCTTAGTAGGGACAGGGGAAAACTACGAGCAGTACTTC
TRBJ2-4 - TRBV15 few CATSTFGAHGIQYF TGTGCCACCAGCACCTTCGGGGCTCATGGCATTCAGTACTTC
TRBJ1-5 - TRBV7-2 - CASSSRTGNQPQHF TGTGCCAGCAGCTCACGGACAGGCAATCAGCCCCAGCATTTT
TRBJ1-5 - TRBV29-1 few CSVIDETGNQPQHF TGCAGCGTTATTGACGAAACGGGGAATCAGCCCCAGCATTTT
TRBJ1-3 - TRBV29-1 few CSVETGAVGNTIYF TGCAGCGTCGAGACAGGCGCGGTTGGAAACACCATATATTTT
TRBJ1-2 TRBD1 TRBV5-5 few CASSSEPGQIFYGYTF TGTGCCAGCAGCTCCGAGCCGGGACAGATCTTTTATGGCTACACCTTC
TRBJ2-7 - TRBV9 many CASSVGRGEHEQYF TGTGCCAGCAGCGTAGGTCGAGGGGAGCACGAGCAGTACTTC
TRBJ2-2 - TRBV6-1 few CASRPQGLVANTGELFF TGTGCCAGCAGGCCGCAAGGACTCGTCGCGAACACCGGGGAGCTGTTTTTT
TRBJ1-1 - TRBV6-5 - CASSYSPLSVAGIGTEAFF TGTGCCAGCAGTTACTCCCCCCTTTCGGTCGCAGGGATCGGCACTGAAGCTTTCTTT
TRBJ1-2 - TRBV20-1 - CSAREGGRVLRGYTF TGCAGTGCTAGAGAGGGGGGCAGGGTATTGCGGGGCTACACCTTC
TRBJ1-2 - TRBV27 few CASSFAGADGYTF TGTGCCAGCAGTTTTGCAGGGGCGGATGGCTACACCTTC
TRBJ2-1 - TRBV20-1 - CSARVSGYSYNEQFF TGCAGTGCTAGAGTAAGTGGCTACTCCTACAATGAGCAGTTCTTC